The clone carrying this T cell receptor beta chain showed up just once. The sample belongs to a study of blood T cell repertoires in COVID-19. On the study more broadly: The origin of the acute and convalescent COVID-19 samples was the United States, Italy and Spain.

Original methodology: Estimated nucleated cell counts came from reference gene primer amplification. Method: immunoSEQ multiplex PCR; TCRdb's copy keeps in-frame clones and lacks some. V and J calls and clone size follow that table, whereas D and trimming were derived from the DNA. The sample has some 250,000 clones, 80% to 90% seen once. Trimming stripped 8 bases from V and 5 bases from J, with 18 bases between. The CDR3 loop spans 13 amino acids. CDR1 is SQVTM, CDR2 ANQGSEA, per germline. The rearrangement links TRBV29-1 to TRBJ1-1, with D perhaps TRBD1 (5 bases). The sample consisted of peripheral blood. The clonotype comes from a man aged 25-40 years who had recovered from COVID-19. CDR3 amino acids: CSLGADGGTEAFF. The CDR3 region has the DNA TGCAGCCTAGGAGCCGACGGGGGAACTGAAGCTTTCTTT. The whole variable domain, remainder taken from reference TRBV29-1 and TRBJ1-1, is SAVISQKPSRDICQRGTSLTIQCQVDSQVTMMFWYRQQPGQSLTLIATANQGSEATYESGFVIDKFPISRPNLTFSTLTVSNMSPEDSSIYLCSLGADGGTEAFFGQGTRLTVV.